The 17 T cell receptor beta chains below all came from one sample that was sequenced in a study of cytomegalovirus exposure and HLA in healthy donors (dated by TCRdb to the late 2010s). The protocol used for the library was the immunoSEQ multiplex PCR assay. A mixture of 60 forward primers for TCR Vbeta segments and 13 reverse primers for TCR Jbeta segments was used in the multiplex PCR. TCRdb carries this immuneACCESS record with in-frame sequences only. Its versions omit some clonotypes, under half of them owing to an unresolved V gene in the studies checked, with the rest unexplained. The sample records 95,000 to 150,000 clones, 50% to 75% of which are singletons. The ten largest clones capture roughly 8.6% of the sample. Sequencing used PBMCs. These receptors were obtained from a woman in her thirties or forties in good health and CMV-seropositive.

There are a few counts of this clone. V is TRBV9 and J is TRBJ2-5; 8 bases match TRBD2. Losses at the gene ends were 0 bases for V and 2 bases for J; bases not matched to a gene: 3. From germline, CDR1 is SGDLS and CDR2 YYNGEE. The CDR3 sequence is 15 residues long. This CDR3 is CASSVGIAGQETQYF. The DNA of the CDR3 is TGTGCCAGCAGCGTAGGGATAGCGGGACAAGAGACCCAGTACTTC.

A remark on this clone: One junction end does not reproduce the germline sequence, and a read error may be involved. The chain is built from TRBV6-1 and TRBJ1-2, with D unresolved. This CDR3 contains 13 residues. CDR1 and CDR2 (germline): MNHNS, SASEGT. The CDR3 region has the DNA TGTGCCAGCAACCTTGACGCTAACTATGGCTACCCCTTC. It translates to CASNLDANYGYPF.

The chain is built from TRBV9 and TRBJ2-5, with TRBD2 as a possible D gene (5 bases). The germline V gene encodes CDR1 SGDLS and CDR2 YYNGEE. This CDR3 has 15 amino acids. Trimming stripped 0 bases from V and 1 base from J, with 10 bases between. The CDR3 DNA sequence: TGTGCCAGCAGCGTAGGAGGGAGTACCCAAGAGACCCAGTACTTC. Encoded protein: CASSVGGSTQETQYF.

The genes are TRBV11-3 and TRBJ2-1; 11 bases are shared with TRBD1. The germline gives CDR1 SGHNT, CDR2 YENEEA. V was clipped by 7 bases and J by 9 bases; unmatched bases: 8. This CDR3 has 14 amino acids. The CDR3 bases are TGTGCCAGCACGGGACAGGGGGGTGATGGTGAGCAGTTCTTC. Encoded protein: CASTGQGGDGEQFF.

This clone came up a few times. This chain links TRBV16 with TRBJ2-7; D uncertain. CDR3 length: 16 amino acids. The ends were cut back, 0 bases at V and 4 bases at J, with 16 bases in the middle. Germline CDR1 and CDR2: KGHSY and FQNENV. DNA of the CDR3: TGTGCCAGCAGCCAATCGGGCCAGGTCCTTCGGTACGAGCAGTACTTC. It is translated as CASSQSGQVLRYEQYF.

The V call is TRBV6-4, the J call TRBJ1-1; D ambiguous. The germline V gene encodes CDR1 MRHNA and CDR2 SNTAGT. This CDR3 has 13 residues. V dropped 6 bases and J dropped 3 bases, with 11 bases sitting between them. This chain's CDR3 is CASSQTSDTEAFF. CDR3 sequence (DNA): TGTGCCAGCAGCCAAACTTCGGACACTGAAGCTTTCTTT.

About this clone: One end of the junction does not line up with germline, which may come from a read error. The V and J genes are TRBV6-1 and TRBJ1-2; 9 bases map to TRBD1. The germline CDR1 and CDR2 sequences are MNHNS and SASEGT. The CDR3 extends over 17 amino acids. CDR3 nucleotides: TGTGCCAGCTGTGAAGGGGGGGACAGGGCCTTTAACTATGGCTACACCTTC. Translation: CASCEGGDRAFNYGYTF.

The chain uses TRBV19 and TRBJ2-2, with TRBD2 matching over 7 bases. The V gene's germline CDR1 is LNHDA and CDR2 SQIVND (reference sequence). This CDR3 spans 16 amino acids. The J segment lost 7 bases and the V segment lost 7 bases, leaving 15 bases of the junction unmatched. The CDR3 spells CASTGGRAGEGGELFF. The CDR3 DNA reads as TGTGCCAGTACCGGCGGACGGGCGGGGGAAGGCGGGGAGCTGTTTTTT.

The DNA of the CDR3 is TGCGCCAGCAGCACCCGGGACAGGGCAACTAATGAAAAACTGTTTTTT. Translating gives CASSTRDRATNEKLFF. V usage is TRBV5-1 and J usage is TRBJ1-4, with TRBD1 matching 9 bases. The junction had 4 bases not matched to a gene; V was cut back by 4 bases and J by 0 bases. The CDR3 is made up of 16 amino acids. Germline V gives CDR1 SGHRS, CDR2 YFSETQ.

This clone was counted only a few times. The chain carries TRBV4-1 and TRBJ2-3; 11 bases align to TRBD2. J lost 6 bases, V lost 1 base, and 9 bases had no gene match. The CDR3 spans 17 residues. CDR1 MGHRA and CDR2 YSYEKL come from the germline V gene. Here the CDR3 DNA reads TGCGCCAGCAGCCAAGTCGTTACGACTAGCGGGATTGATACGCAGTATTTT. Protein: CASSQVVTTSGIDTQYF.

The J gene is TRBJ2-5, the V gene TRBV6-1; 11 bases fit TRBD1. V gave up 9 bases and J gave up 5 bases; unmatched junction bases: 5. Germline V lookup: CDR1 MNHNS, CDR2 SASEGT. The CDR3 totals 13 residues. DNA of the CDR3: TGTGCCAGTCGGACAGGGGGCGGGGAGACCCAGTACTTC. Amino acid sequence: CASRTGGGETQYF.

V is TRBV7-2 and J is TRBJ1-1, with unresolved D. Germline assignment: CDR1 SGHTA and CDR2 FQGNSA. The CDR3 consists of 14 residues. With 5 bases removed from V and 0 bases from J, the gap between germline ends came to 10 bases. The CDR3 reads CASSGGRLNTEAFF. CDR3 DNA: TGTGCCAGCAGCGGAGGACGGTTGAACACTGAAGCTTTCTTT.

The V gene is TRBV19, the J gene TRBJ1-5, with D maybe TRBD1 (5 bases). CDR3 length: 14 amino acids. Germline-derived CDR1 and CDR2 are LNHDA and SQIVND (reference sequence). V was clipped by 3 bases and J by 3 bases, with 9 bases between them. The DNA for the CDR3 is TGTGCCAGTAGTATTGGAGGGGTCAATCAGCCCCAGCATTTT. Translating gives CASSIGGVNQPQHF.

Concerning this clone: The junction does not match germline at one end; this may be a read error. The CDR3 nucleotides read TGTTCCAGCAGAAAAGCAGGAAACCTGAACACTGAAGCTTTCTTT. It is translated as CSSRKAGNLNTEAFF. The V gene is TRBV7-9, the J gene TRBJ1-1; D is unclear. The CDR3 spans 15 residues. Germline CDR1 reads SEHNR; CDR2 reads FQNEAQ (reference sequence).

The V call is TRBV6-6, the J call TRBJ1-2; D is possibly TRBD1 (5 bases). Germline lookup yields CDR1 MNHNY and CDR2 SVGAGI (reference sequence). The CDR3 runs to 12 residues. CDR3 sequence reads: CVGGGNAYGYTF. Here the CDR3 DNA reads TGTGTCGGGGGAGGGAATGCCTATGGCTACACCTTC.

This sequence joins TRBV6-5 and TRBJ1-3; D possibly corresponds to TRBD1 (6 bases). Germline V gene lookup returns CDR1 MNHEY and CDR2 SVGAGI. The CDR3 runs to 13 residues. V lost 8 bases to trimming and J lost 2 bases, with 10 bases between them. The CDR3, as DNA: TGTGCCAGCGCAGGGGAGCCTGGAAACACCATATATTTT. Protein product: CASAGEPGNTIYF.

J is TRBJ1-1 and V is TRBV30; maybe TRBD1 (6 bases). The V end was cut by 3 bases, the J end by 6 bases, with 11 bases between. This CDR3 has 12 residues. The germline V gene has CDR1 GTSNPN and CDR2 SVGIG (reference sequence). The CDR3 protein is CAWRTGVSEAFF. The CDR3 bases are TGTGCCTGGAGGACAGGAGTCTCTGAAGCTTTCTTT.